This TCR beta chain comes out of a study of cytomegalovirus exposure and HLA in healthy donors. Points from the study as a whole: The investigators catalogued 160 or so TCR beta chains as cytomegalovirus-associated.

TCRdb keeps only in-frame clones here, not all; method: immunoSEQ multiplex PCR. The data hold tens of thousands of clones, with around 85% observed a single time. Germline loops: CDR1 SGHRS, CDR2 YFSETQ. The CDR3 extends over 17 amino acids. With 4 bases clipped from V and 0 bases from J, the junction kept 9 bases outside the gene matches. In the case of this clone: The antigen is unknown.

The sample was PBMCs. This clonotype originated in a man aged 18 to 30 in good health and CMV-seropositive. This chain links TRBV5-1 with TRBJ2-1; 8 nucleotides align to TRBD1. The CDR3 here is CASSRWTGRRSYNEQFF. For the CDR3, the DNA is TGCGCCAGCAGCCGCTGGACAGGGAGACGCTCCTACAATGAGCAGTTCTTC.